This TCR beta chain was retrieved from a study of blood T cell repertoires in COVID-19. Across the study: Acute and convalescent COVID-19 samples came from the United States, Italy and Spain. T cells, B-cell-depleted T cells, or PBMCs provided the cDNA or gDNA that served as material.

This clone was counted only a few times. In the original processing: Amplification from reference gene primers served as the basis for estimated nucleated cell counts. Using immunoSEQ multiplex PCR, the repertoire was profiled, and TCRdb retains in-frame clones only, with some absent. V, J and clone size reflect that table, while D and trimming were determined from the DNA. The sample gives about 190,000 clones, more than 70% of which show up once; 6% is in the top ten. After removal of 4 bases from V and 1 base from J, the junction contained 23 bases not matched to a gene. The CDR3 has 21 amino acids.

The receptor's source is a man between 35 and 55 years old with active or convalescent COVID-19. Sequenced: peripheral blood. The V call is TRBV23-1, the J call TRBJ1-1; 8 nucleotides match TRBD1. TRBV23-1 is an ORF, with its function uncertain. The CDR3, as DNA: TGCGCCAGCAGTCGTGAACAGGGGGAAGTTTCGAATGACCGCCAGAACACTGAAGCTTTCTTT. Translating it yields CASSREQGEVSNDRQNTEAFF.